This T cell receptor beta chain was identified during a study of beta chain features in type 1 diabetes. Findings and limits, study-wide: Overrepresentation of cells with high TCR expression could result from cDNA sequencing. PCR might favor shorter templates, equally in patients and controls.

All of the sorted populations showed purity greater than 98%. The CDR3 is 14 amino acids. V dropped 8 bases and J dropped 5; count of bases not matched to a gene: 6. The germline V gene has CDR1 ENHRY and CDR2 SYGVKD. This clone was counted only a few times. Its antigen is unidentified. All of the isolated RNA was reverse transcribed, so expressed TCRB transcripts were sequenced. Using immunoSEQ multiplex PCR, the repertoire was profiled, and TCRdb retains in-frame clones only, with some absent. The sample lists more than 150,000 clones; 10% to 15% were seen once. This receptor was taken from a woman aged 18-29 years in good health. The specimen sequenced was central memory CD4+ T cells from blood. J is TRBJ2-2 and V is TRBV10-3; 9 bases map to TRBD1. This CDR3 reads CAIQGQGGTGELFF. Here the CDR3 DNA reads TGTGCCATCCAGGGACAGGGTGGTACCGGGGAGCTGTTTTTT.